The 20 T cell receptor beta chains presented below share a single source sample, sequenced in a study of beta chain features in type 1 diabetes. The isolated RNA, all of it, was reverse transcribed, so expressed TCRB transcripts were what got sequenced. Method: immunoSEQ multiplex PCR; TCRdb's copy keeps in-frame clones and lacks some. This sample has under 500,000 clones, with approximately 30% found just once. The specimen sequenced was naive CD4+ T cells from blood. The receptors derive from a man aged 18 to 29 in good health.

The chain couples TRBV5-1 to TRBJ2-1; D ambiguous. This CDR3 spans 14 amino acids. The V and J ends lost 5 bases and 5 bases respectively, with 14 bases between them. Germline CDR1 SGHRS, CDR2 YFSETQ. The CDR3 sequence: CASRGGSSHNEQFF. CDR3 DNA sequence: TGCGCCAGCAGGGGTGGGTCATCCCACAATGAGCAGTTCTTC.

V and J are TRBV30 and TRBJ1-1, with 7 bases identical to TRBD1. V shed 5 bases and J 4 bases; nucleotides not matched to a gene: 16. The CDR3 extends over 16 amino acids. Germline V gives CDR1 GTSNPN, CDR2 SVGIG (reference sequence). The CDR3 region is CAWSRRQGSLGTEAFF. CDR3 DNA: TGTGCCTGGTCGAGACGACAGGGAAGTCTGGGCACTGAAGCTTTCTTT. Full variable domain (rest looked up from reference TRBV30 and TRBJ1-1): SQTIHQWPATLVQPVGSPLSLECTVEGTSNPNLYWYRQAAGRGLQLLFYSVGIGQISSEVPQNLSASRPQDRQFILSSKKLLLSDSGFYLCAWSRRQGSLGTEAFFGQGTRLTVV.

The chain is built from TRBV4-3 and TRBJ2-2, with D possibly TRBD2 on 5 matching bases. Germline V gene data show CDR1 as LGHNA and CDR2 as YSLEER. V lost 0 bases and J lost 0, with 23 bases in between. This CDR3 is 21 amino acids long. The CDR3 DNA sequence: TGCGCCAGCAGCCAAGAAACAAGGTATCGGGGAAAAAGCGCGAACACCGGGGAGCTGTTTTTT. Its protein product is CASSQETRYRGKSANTGELFF.

The chain recombines TRBV7-2 with TRBJ2-1; D possibly uses TRBD1 or TRBD2 (5 bases each). The length of the CDR3 is 12 residues. Between the trimmed V and J ends, which lost 8 bases and 12 bases, there was a span of 17 bases. The germline V gene encodes CDR1 SGHTA and CDR2 FQGNSA. The CDR3 coding sequence is TGTGCCAGCTCATCCGGGAAGGGACCGCAGTTCTTC. Its translation: CASSSGKGPQFF.

V and J are TRBV11-2 and TRBJ2-3; 9 nucleotides line up with TRBD2. This CDR3 is 16 amino acids long. Germline CDR1 and CDR2: SGHAT and FQNNGV. The junction had 4 bases not matched to a gene; V was cut back by 0 bases and J by 3 bases. CDR3 sequence: CASSLDRGRGTDTQYF. The CDR3 bases are TGTGCCAGCAGCTTAGATCGCGGGAGGGGGACAGATACGCAGTATTTT.

The chain employs TRBV30 and TRBJ2-5; D might be TRBD2 (5 bases). The V end was cut by 5 bases, the J end by 4 bases, with 11 bases between. Germline CDR1 GTSNPN, CDR2 SVGIG (reference sequence). This CDR3 contains 12 residues. For the CDR3, the DNA is TGTGCCTGGGGGCCGGGATCAGAGACCCAGTACTTC. Translated, it gives CAWGPGSETQYF.

As for this clone: Other DNA sequences in this specimen translate into the identical CDR3. The genes are TRBV30 and TRBJ2-7, with 12 nucleotides matching TRBD1. The V segment lost 4 bases and the J segment 4 bases; nucleotides outside the gene matches: 5. The germline V gene has CDR1 GTSNPN and CDR2 SVGIG (reference sequence). There are 14 residues in the CDR3. CDR3 loop: CAWTRDRGRYEQYF. In DNA, the CDR3 is TGTGCCTGGACTAGGGACAGGGGGCGGTACGAGCAGTACTTC.

The chain couples TRBV7-9 to TRBJ1-4; 7 bases line up with TRBD1. Germline V CDR1 and CDR2: SEHNR, FQNEAQ (reference sequence). J lost 7 bases, V lost 5 bases, and 7 bases had no gene match. The CDR3 length is 14 residues. The CDR3 DNA follows: TGTGCCAGCAGCCCCGGGACAGACCTTGAAAAACTGTTTTTT. This translates into CASSPGTDLEKLFF.

The CDR3: CSVAPNLQETQYF. The CDR3 nucleotides are TGCAGCGTTGCTCCAAATCTACAAGAGACCCAGTACTTC. The V and J genes are TRBV29-1 and TRBJ2-5; D is unresolved. The CDR3 is 13 residues long. Germline assignment: CDR1 SQVTM and CDR2 ANQGSEA. The V gene lost 4 bases and the J gene lost 2 bases, with 11 bases spanning the gap.

V and J are TRBV7-9 and TRBJ2-7; no definite D call. The CDR3 covers 14 residues. V was cut by 6 bases and J by 5 bases, with 17 bases left in between. The germline V gene has CDR1 SEHNR and CDR2 FQNEAQ (reference sequence). The CDR3 DNA sequence: TGTGCCAGCAGTCCAACAGTCGTGTGGGACGAGCAGTACTTC. Protein product: CASSPTVVWDEQYF.

For this clone: The sample holds other DNA sequences that translate to the same CDR3. The chain combines TRBV15 with TRBJ2-3, with TRBD2 matching 9 bases. The CDR3 covers 16 residues. The germline V gene has CDR1 LNHNV and CDR2 YYDKDF (reference sequence). V gave up 0 bases and J gave up 3 bases; unmatched junction bases: 4. CDR3 sequence: CATSRDLAGGTDTQYF. DNA of the CDR3: TGTGCCACCAGCAGAGATCTGGCGGGAGGGACAGATACGCAGTATTTT.

CDR3 loop: CASSRPGTGANTGELFF. The CDR3 DNA reads as TGTGCCAGCAGCCGTCCCGGGACAGGGGCAAACACCGGGGAGCTGTTTTTT. This sequence joins TRBV7-2 and TRBJ2-2, with TRBD1 identical over 10 bases. The CDR3 has 17 residues. Trimming took 5 bases from V and 2 from J; bases not matched to a gene: 8. Germline loops: CDR1 SGHTA, CDR2 FQGNSA.

The CDR3 region is CASRGQGRTGELFF. As DNA, the CDR3 is TGTGCCAGCAGGGGACAGGGGAGGACCGGGGAGCTGTTTTTT. This rearrangement joins TRBV7-2 to TRBJ2-2, with 10 bases lining up with TRBD1. V trimming: 6 bases; J trimming: 5 bases; junction bases outside the gene matches: 3. Germline loops: CDR1 SGHTA, CDR2 FQGNSA. This CDR3 region has 14 residues.

This clone was seen more than once but under ten times. The rearrangement links TRBV9 to TRBJ2-5; TRBD2 agrees at 9 bases. The CDR3 runs 14 residues. Germline V gene lookup returns CDR1 SGDLS and CDR2 YYNGEE. J was trimmed by 2 bases and V by 6 bases; bases with no gene match: 5. As DNA, the CDR3 is TGTGCCAGCAATCGAGCGGGAGGACAAGAGACCCAGTACTTC. Its protein is CASNRAGGQETQYF.

The V gene is TRBV29-1, the J gene TRBJ2-7; weak D call: TRBD2 (5 bases). Germline V CDR1 and CDR2: SQVTM, ANQGSEA. The germline V and J ends were trimmed by 4 bases and 2 bases, with 15 bases remaining between them. CDR3 length: 14 residues. The CDR3 DNA follows: TGCAGCGTTGTATCCGGGATCGGACCCTACGAGCAGTACTTC. This sequence encodes CSVVSGIGPYEQYF.

As to this clone: The same CDR3 also results from other DNA sequences found in this sample. The chain has TRBV30 and TRBJ1-5, with D possibly TRBD1 on 5 matching bases. V lost 0 bases, J lost 2 bases, and 11 bases lay in between. In germline, CDR1 is GTSNPN, CDR2 SVGIG (reference sequence). This CDR3 is built from 15 residues. DNA for the CDR3: TGTGCCTGGAGTGTAGGAGGGACGGGCAATCAGCCCCAGCATTTT. Protein sequence: CAWSVGGTGNQPQHF.

The gene calls are TRBV5-1 and TRBJ2-4; no definite D call. Per germline, CDR1 SGHRS and CDR2 YFSETQ. V was trimmed by 1 base and J by 3 bases, leaving 11 bases between them. The CDR3 runs 15 residues. CDR3 coding DNA: TGCGCCAGCAGCTTGACCATGTGGGGCAAAAACATTCAGTACTTC. It codes for CASSLTMWGKNIQYF.

This clone was seen only a few times. The chain joins TRBV9 to TRBJ1-5; 8 bases match TRBD1. The CDR3 is made up of 15 amino acids. The junction had 6 bases not matched to a gene; V was cut back by 3 bases and J by 4 bases. Germline assignment: CDR1 SGDLS and CDR2 YYNGEE. The CDR3 loop is CASSAGQGGNQPQHF. CDR3 bases: TGTGCCAGCAGCGCCGGACAGGGAGGGAATCAGCCCCAGCATTTT.

This clone turned up a few times. This chain connects TRBV5-4 to TRBJ2-7, with 9 bases lining up with TRBD1. The trim removed 4 bases at V and 7 bases at J, leaving 9 bases unmatched. Germline V gene lookup returns CDR1 SGHNT and CDR2 YYREEE (reference sequence). The CDR3 is 14 residues long. CDR3 protein: CASSPWDRDTEQYF. In nucleotides, the CDR3 is TGTGCCAGCAGCCCCTGGGACAGGGACACGGAGCAGTACTTC.

This clone showed up just a few times. This chain joins TRBV25-1 and TRBJ2-1; a possible D gene is TRBD2 (6 bases). CDR3 length: 15 amino acids. The V and J ends lost 9 bases and 2 bases respectively, with 17 bases between them. Germline V gene lookup returns CDR1 MGHDK and CDR2 SYGVNS. The CDR3 is CASTIRAGTYNEQFF. The CDR3 nucleotides are TGTGCCAGTACGATCCGGGCGGGAACCTACAATGAGCAGTTCTTC.